The 18 T cell receptor beta chains listed next were all sequenced from one sample in a study of cytomegalovirus exposure and HLA in healthy donors. Primers: 60 Vbeta forward and 13 Jbeta reverse. Sequencing was performed with immunoSEQ multiplex PCR; in TCRdb, only in-frame clones are kept and a portion is missing. The sample consists of about 43,000 clones, 60% to 80% of them appearing once. Sequenced: PBMCs. The receptors stem from a man younger than 45 in good health and CMV-seronegative.

J is TRBJ1-2 and V is TRBV6-5; weak D call: TRBD1 (5 bases). Germline loops: CDR1 MNHEY, CDR2 SVGAGI. This CDR3 has 16 amino acids. V lost 4 bases to trimming and J lost 2 bases, with 17 bases between them. CDR3 DNA sequence: TGTGCCAGCAGTTCCGTTTTTGTGGGGGGGAACTATGGCTACACCTTC. Residues: CASSSVFVGGNYGYTF.

CDR3 sequence (DNA): TGTGCCAGCAGGGCCGGCGGCCCAGAGACCCAGTACTTC. The encoded protein is CASRAGGPETQYF. The V gene is TRBV6-1, the J gene TRBJ2-5; D ambiguous. V shed 6 bases and J shed 4 bases, with 12 bases lying between them. The CDR3 covers 13 residues. CDR1 and CDR2 (germline): MNHNS, SASEGT.

V usage is TRBV6-1 and J usage is TRBJ1-1; tentatively, D is TRBD1 (5 bases). The CDR3 is 13 residues long. Looked up from germline, CDR1 is MNHNS and CDR2 is SASEGT. Trimming cost V 6 bases and J 3 bases, with 11 bases left between them. CDR3 coding DNA: TGTGCCAGCAGCTGGGGCTGGGACACTGAAGCTTTCTTT. This encodes CASSWGWDTEAFF.

This clone was detected a few times. V and J are TRBV5-1 and TRBJ1-5; TRBD1 aligns across 11 bases. The germline CDR1 and CDR2 sequences are SGHRS and YFSETQ. The junction had 3 bases not matched to a gene; V was cut back by 4 bases and J by 6 bases. CDR3 length: 14 residues. The CDR3 region is CASSPGQGAQPQHF. The CDR3 DNA is TGCGCCAGCAGCCCTGGACAGGGGGCTCAGCCCCAGCATTTT.

The rearrangement uses TRBV5-1 and TRBJ2-7, with D tentatively TRBD1 (6 bases). Per germline, CDR1 SGHRS and CDR2 YFSETQ. The CDR3 is made up of 15 amino acids. Between the trimmed V and J ends, which lost 0 bases and 2 bases, there was a span of 12 bases. CDR3: CASSLAGAYTYEQYF. In nucleotides, the CDR3 is TGCGCCAGCAGCTTGGCAGGGGCCTATACCTACGAGCAGTACTTC.

CDR3 protein: CASSREFLGGSQPQHF. The CDR3 DNA reads as TGTGCCAGCAGCCGAGAATTTTTGGGGGGTTCTCAGCCCCAGCATTTT. The chain is built from TRBV7-2 and TRBJ1-5; maybe TRBD1 (5 bases). V was pared by 5 bases and J by 6 bases, with 20 bases between. The CDR3 is made up of 16 amino acids. CDR1 is SGHTA, CDR2 FQGNSA, per germline.

The chain joins TRBV19 to TRBJ2-3; D is ambiguous. The V and J ends lost 4 bases and 7 bases respectively, with 6 bases between them. The CDR3 totals 11 residues. Germline lookup yields CDR1 LNHDA and CDR2 SQIVND (reference sequence). CDR3 residues: CASSTRYTQYF. The CDR3 bases are TGTGCCAGTAGTACGAGGTATACGCAGTATTTT.

This chain joins TRBV7-9 and TRBJ2-7; TRBD1 agrees at 12 bases. V gave up 5 bases and J gave up 9 bases; unmatched junction bases: 8. Germline V lookup: CDR1 SEHNR, CDR2 FQNEAQ (reference sequence). The CDR3 is made up of 14 amino acids. CDR3 loop: CASSLLGTGGAQYF. CDR3 nucleotides: TGTGCCAGCAGCCTACTAGGGACAGGGGGCGCGCAGTACTTC.

The J gene is TRBJ1-1, the V gene TRBV29-1; tentatively, D is TRBD1 (5 bases). Trimming stripped 4 bases from V and 2 bases from J, with 11 bases between. Per germline, CDR1 SQVTM and CDR2 ANQGSEA. This CDR3 contains 13 residues. This chain's CDR3 is CSVVTDLNTEAFF. For the CDR3, the DNA is TGCAGCGTTGTGACAGATTTAAACACTGAAGCTTTCTTT.

This sequence joins TRBV6-1 and TRBJ1-1, with 9 bases aligning to TRBD1. The junction had 10 bases not matched to a gene; V was cut back by 8 bases and J by 3 bases. Germline V gene lookup returns CDR1 MNHNS and CDR2 SASEGT. The CDR3 runs 15 residues. CDR3 region: CASGRYRGRDTEAFF. The CDR3, as DNA: TGTGCCAGCGGAAGATACAGGGGGCGGGACACTGAAGCTTTCTTT.

CDR3 residues: CASSSTGMNTEAFF. The DNA for the CDR3 is TGTGCCAGCAGCTCGACAGGGATGAACACTGAAGCTTTCTTT. The chain uses TRBV7-9 and TRBJ1-1; 7 nucleotides line up with TRBD1. V lost 4 bases to trimming and J lost 0 bases; unmatched junction nucleotides: 2. The CDR3 length is 14 residues. Germline V lookup: CDR1 SEHNR, CDR2 FQNEAQ (reference sequence).

The V and J genes are TRBV5-6 and TRBJ1-1; TRBD1 matches at 7 bases. The ends lost 4 bases at V and 6 bases at J; junction bases unmatched: 9. Germline V gives CDR1 SGHDT, CDR2 YYEEEE. This CDR3 is 14 amino acids long. As DNA, the CDR3 is TGTGCCAGCAGCCCCGGGACAGCGTTATCTGAAGCTTTCTTT. It translates to CASSPGTALSEAFF.

The rearrangement links TRBV7-9 to TRBJ2-7; TRBD2 aligns across 13 bases. V dropped 4 bases and J dropped 4; count of bases not matched to a gene: 13. This CDR3 spans 18 amino acids. Germline V gene sequence: CDR1 SEHNR, CDR2 FQNEAQ (reference sequence). CDR3 coding DNA: TGTGCCAGCAGCTCCGGACTAGCGGGAGACACCCTATCTTACGAGCAGTACTTC. It specifies CASSSGLAGDTLSYEQYF.

This clone was detected a few times. The chain combines TRBV6-1 with TRBJ2-3, with TRBD1 identical over 8 bases. This CDR3 contains 16 residues. V dropped 1 base and J dropped 1; count of bases not matched to a gene: 4. Per the germline V gene, CDR1 is MNHNS and CDR2 is SASEGT. The CDR3 nucleotides are TGTGCCAGCAGTGAAGAACCGGGACAGGGCACAGATACGCAGTATTTT. This codes for CASSEEPGQGTDTQYF.

This clone was seen more than once but under ten times. V usage is TRBV6-4 and J usage is TRBJ2-3; weak D call: TRBD1 (7 bases). The CDR3 loop spans 15 amino acids. Germline loops: CDR1 MRHNA, CDR2 SNTAGT. The V end was cut by 2 bases, the J end by 0 bases, with 9 bases between. CDR3 nucleotides: TGTGCCAGCAGTGACGGAGGGGGCAGCACAGATACGCAGTATTTT. Translated, it gives CASSDGGGSTDTQYF.

This clone appeared once. V usage is TRBV6-4 and J usage is TRBJ2-3; D uncertain. The CDR3 runs 15 residues. Germline lookup yields CDR1 MRHNA and CDR2 SNTAGT. The V end was cut by 5 bases, the J end by 1 base, with 13 bases between. DNA of the CDR3: TGTGCCAGCAGTCCCGGTGTTTTGGGCACAGATACGCAGTATTTT. Residues: CASSPGVLGTDTQYF.

The V call is TRBV27, the J call TRBJ1-5; TRBD1 is a possible D gene (5 bases). Trimming took off 3 bases at V and 5 bases at J, with 11 bases between the two ends. CDR3 length: 14 amino acids. From germline, CDR1 is MNHEY and CDR2 SMNVEV (reference sequence). As DNA, the CDR3 is TGTGCCAGCAGTTTCTTATGGGGGGATCAGCCCCAGCATTTT. Translation: CASSFLWGDQPQHF.

This clone was recorded a few times. V usage is TRBV28 and J usage is TRBJ1-2; 7 nucleotides match TRBD1. The germline gives CDR1 MDHEN, CDR2 SYDVKM. V shed 4 bases, J shed 3 bases, and the junction held 8 bases outside the gene matches. The CDR3 totals 15 residues. CDR3 protein: CASSWGKGTDYGYTF. DNA of the CDR3: TGTGCCAGCAGTTGGGGAAAAGGGACAGACTATGGCTACACCTTC.